These 17 T cell receptor beta chains were all obtained from the same sample, sequenced in a study of Tregs in tolerant kidney transplant recipients. Using immunoSEQ multiplex PCR, the repertoire was profiled, and TCRdb retains in-frame clones only, with some absent. Of 55,000 to 70,000 clones in the sample, approximately 83% were seen once. Source: Tregs from blood, taken before the transplant. Receptor source: a human donor who received a combined kidney and bone marrow transplant.

This chain uses TRBV4-1 with TRBJ2-3; 9 nucleotides agree with TRBD1. The CDR3 sequence is 18 residues long. Germline trimming cut 0 bases from V and 0 bases from J; bases unmatched to any gene: 7. Germline V lookup: CDR1 MGHRA, CDR2 YSYEKL. The CDR3 nucleotides read TGCGCCAGCAGCCAAGATCCCGGACAGGGGTCTAGCACAGATACGCAGTATTTT. Translating gives CASSQDPGQGSSTDTQYF.

This chain links TRBV20-1 with TRBJ1-1; D is possibly TRBD1 (5 bases). V gave up 6 bases and J gave up 8 bases, with 10 bases separating them. The CDR3 is made up of 10 amino acids. Germline CDR1 is DFQATT and CDR2 is SNEGSKA (reference sequence). The CDR3 here is CSAWGGEAFF. In DNA, the CDR3 is TGCAGTGCATGGGGGGGGGAAGCTTTCTTT.

The J gene is TRBJ2-7, the V gene TRBV5-1, with D hard to call. Germline V gives CDR1 SGHRS, CDR2 YFSETQ. The CDR3 consists of 12 residues. V was cut by 4 bases and J by 5 bases, with 10 bases left in between. The CDR3 DNA follows: TGCGCCAGCAGCCCATCCGGCCACGAGCAGTACTTC. This translates into CASSPSGHEQYF. Combining the CDR3 with reference TRBV5-1 and TRBJ2-7 gives the whole variable domain KAGVTQTPRYLIKTRGQQVTLSCSPISGHRSVSWYQQTPGQGLQFLFEYFSETQRNKGNFPGRFSGRQFSNSRSEMNVSTLELGDSALYLCASSPSGHEQYFGPGTRLTVT.

The rearrangement joins TRBV18 to TRBJ2-7; possible D gene TRBD2, 5 bases. CDR3 length: 16 residues. Germline CDR1 reads KGHSH; CDR2 reads LQKENI. Trimming took 3 bases from V and 2 from J, leaving 17 bases between them. The CDR3 nucleotides are TGTGCCAGCTCACCCTCGGCGGGCAGCGTCGCCTACGAGCAGTACTTC. Its protein product is CASSPSAGSVAYEQYF.

This clone was recorded a few times. J is TRBJ1-2 and V is TRBV6-6; no clear D gene. The CDR3 loop spans 14 amino acids. CDR1 is MNHNY, CDR2 SVGAGI, per germline (reference sequence). V was pared by 7 bases and J by 0 bases, with 12 bases between. In DNA form, the CDR3 reads TGTGCCAGCACTCCGACTCCCACTAACTATGGCTACACCTTC. Amino acids: CASTPTPTNYGYTF.

The chain is built from TRBV27 and TRBJ2-7; unclear D gene. CDR3 length: 13 amino acids. Germline V gives CDR1 MNHEY, CDR2 SMNVEV (reference sequence). Between the trimmed V and J ends, which lost 6 bases and 1 base, there was a span of 10 bases. The CDR3 loop is CASRRLASYEQYF. The CDR3 DNA follows: TGTGCCAGCAGACGGTTGGCTTCCTACGAGCAGTACTTC.

The chain is built from TRBV5-1 and TRBJ2-3; D may match TRBD1 or TRBD2 (6 bases each). The germline V gene encodes CDR1 SGHRS and CDR2 YFSETQ. V lost 4 bases, J lost 4 bases, and 16 bases lay in between. CDR3 size: 15 residues. CDR3 loop: CASSLGGREADTQYF. The CDR3 nucleotides are TGCGCCAGCAGCCTGGGGGGCAGGGAGGCAGATACGCAGTATTTT.

The V call is TRBV7-9, the J call TRBJ1-2; the D is unclear. The length of the CDR3 is 13 residues. Looked up from germline, CDR1 is SEHNR and CDR2 is FQNEAQ (reference sequence). V was cut by 5 bases and J by 7 bases, with 14 bases left in between. The CDR3 nucleotides read TGTGCCAGCAGCCAGATCCCCCCGAGTGGCTACACCTTC. Its translation is CASSQIPPSGYTF.

This clone appeared once. J is TRBJ1-5 and V is TRBV2; 7 bases map to TRBD1. Trimming took 5 bases from V and 6 from J; bases not matched to a gene: 4. Germline V gene sequence: CDR1 SNHLY, CDR2 FYNNEI. This CDR3 region has 13 residues. The CDR3: CASSLHRGQPQHF. The CDR3 bases are TGTGCCAGCAGTCTCCACAGGGGTCAGCCCCAGCATTTT.

The chain links TRBV28 to TRBJ1-2, with D possibly matching TRBD1 (5 bases). V lost 2 bases and J lost 5, with 21 bases in between. Germline assignment: CDR1 MDHEN and CDR2 SYDVKM. CDR3 size: 17 residues. This chain's CDR3 is CASSLGLGTTFFYGYTF. DNA of the CDR3: TGTGCCAGCAGTTTAGGGTTAGGGACGACCTTTTTTTATGGCTACACCTTC.

The chain is built from TRBV2 and TRBJ1-5; the D gene is possibly TRBD1 (5 bases). V lost 7 bases and J 4 bases, leaving 11 bases between the germline ends. Germline V gene data show CDR1 as SNHLY and CDR2 as FYNNEI. The CDR3 is 13 amino acids. CDR3 coding DNA: TGTGCCAGCAAAGGGGCCCGGAATCAGCCCCAGCATTTT. Translated, it gives CASKGARNQPQHF.

The J gene is TRBJ2-3, the V gene TRBV7-2; perhaps TRBD2 as D (5 bases). Germline V gene sequence: CDR1 SGHTA, CDR2 FQGNSA. V gave up 7 bases and J gave up 4 bases, with 21 bases separating them. This CDR3 comprises 16 residues. In DNA form, the CDR3 reads TGTGCCAGCACCGCCTGGGTGGGAGTTGGGCCAGATACGCAGTATTTT. This encodes CASTAWVGVGPDTQYF.

As to this clone: Relative to the germline gene, one junction end is altered; a read error may explain this. Within the sample, other DNA sequences also encode this same CDR3. The chain combines TRBV6-1 with TRBJ2-3, with 8 positions matching TRBD2. Per the germline V gene, CDR1 is MNHNS and CDR2 is SASEGT. CDR3 length equals 15 residues. Here the CDR3 reads CASAPTSGITDTQYF. CDR3 nucleotide sequence: TGTGCCAGCGCTCCCACTAGCGGAATCACAGATACGCAATATTTT.

This clone was observed a single time. The chain links TRBV5-6 to TRBJ2-5; D not certain. Trimming stripped 4 bases from V and 0 bases from J, with 7 bases between. Germline loops: CDR1 SGHDT, CDR2 YYEEEE. The CDR3 is 13 amino acids. This CDR3 reads CASSHLYQETQYF. In DNA form, the CDR3 reads TGTGCCAGCAGCCACTTATACCAAGAGACCCAGTACTTC.

The chain joins TRBV5-4 to TRBJ2-5; 9 nucleotides agree with TRBD2. Per the germline V gene, CDR1 is SGHNT and CDR2 is YYREEE (reference sequence). The CDR3 is 18 residues long. Losses at the gene ends were 3 bases for V and 2 bases for J; bases not matched to a gene: 14. The CDR3 nucleotides read TGTGCCAGCAGCTGGGGGGGTCGAGCGGGAGGTCGGCAAGAGACCCAGTACTTC. Translation gives CASSWGGRAGGRQETQYF.

The chain employs TRBV18 and TRBJ1-1; the D gene is possibly TRBD1 (5 bases). V lost 9 bases and J 0 bases, leaving 23 bases between the germline ends. The CDR3 contains 17 residues. Germline V gene sequence: CDR1 KGHSH, CDR2 LQKENI. The CDR3 DNA sequence: TGTGCCAGTTCTCTAGTCAGGACACTTACCTTGAACACTGAAGCTTTCTTT. Translating gives CASSLVRTLTLNTEAFF. Full variable domain (rest looked up from reference TRBV18 and TRBJ1-1): NAGVMQNPRHLVRRRGQEARLRCSPMKGHSHVYWYRQLPEEGLKFMVYLQKENIIDESGMPKERFSAEFPKEGPSILRIQQVVRGDSAAYFCASSLVRTLTLNTEAFFGQGTRLTVV.

This clone was observed a handful of times. The chain is built from TRBV19 and TRBJ2-7, with a possible D match to TRBD2 (5 bases). From germline, CDR1 is LNHDA and CDR2 SQIVND (reference sequence). The CDR3 length is 13 residues. V lost 3 bases and J 6 bases, leaving 12 bases between the germline ends. The CDR3 protein is CASSIPLGGEQYF. The CDR3 DNA is TGTGCCAGTAGTATCCCCCTAGGAGGCGAGCAGTACTTC. The complete variable domain, with remaining parts taken from reference TRBV19 and TRBJ2-7, reads DGGITQSPKYLFRKEGQNVTLSCEQNLNHDAMYWYRQDPGQGLRLIYYSQIVNDFQKGDIAEGYSVSREKKESFPLTVTSAQKNPTAFYLCASSIPLGGEQYFGPGTRLTVT.